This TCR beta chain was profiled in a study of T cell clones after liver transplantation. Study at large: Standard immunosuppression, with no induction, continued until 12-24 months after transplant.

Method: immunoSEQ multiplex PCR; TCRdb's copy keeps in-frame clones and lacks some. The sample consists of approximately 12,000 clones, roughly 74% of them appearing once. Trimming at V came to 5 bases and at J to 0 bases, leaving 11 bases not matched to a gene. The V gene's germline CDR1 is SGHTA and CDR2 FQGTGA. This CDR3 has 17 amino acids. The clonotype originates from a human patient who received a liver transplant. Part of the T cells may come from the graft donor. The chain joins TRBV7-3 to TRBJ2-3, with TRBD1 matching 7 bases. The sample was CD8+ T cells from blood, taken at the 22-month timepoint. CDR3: CASSKENRGRSTDTQYF. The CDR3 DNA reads TGTGCCAGCAGCAAGGAAAACAGGGGCAGGAGCACAGATACGCAGTATTTT.